This T cell receptor beta chain was sequenced in a study of cytomegalovirus exposure and HLA in healthy donors (dated by TCRdb to 2016 to 2017). For context, the study as a whole: According to an earlier analysis of 550 to 700 of the donors, some 180 million T cells yielded 95 million to 140 million unique TCR beta sequences and less than 300 Gb of sequence data. Typing coverage differed by locus: A, B, C, DRB1 and DQB1 were typed in about 620-630 donors, DQA1 in 522, DPA1 in 600 to 610, and DPB1 in approximately 450. In the later analysis, no new phenotypic data were used to find candidate immune exposures; instead, reliance was placed on TCR beta sequences and their occurrence across donors. HLA typing covered class I and class II loci at four-digit resolution. In addition to the first cohort of about 650 subjects, a separate validation cohort of 120 different subjects was used. On average, 235,054 unique TCR beta nucleotide sequences were sequenced per donor among a few hundred genotyped donors of the cohort, with 15% to 20% of those sequences being non-productive. Alongside the repertoire data, information on donor age, sex, ethnicity and CMV serostatus was compiled. An early release that covered about 600 HLA-typed donors contained about 290 gigabases of sequencing data and some 87 million unique TCR sequences. The aim of the study was to test whether cataloging public T cell receptors could identify signatures of past pathogen exposure. A later analysis re-examined previously published TCR beta repertoires from 610 or so donors and added high-resolution HLA genotyping to investigate patterns of TCR occurrence. The T cell repertoires of 550 to 850 subjects were profiled by immunosequencing and related to cytomegalovirus serostatus. Of the roughly 400 genotyped donors, approximately 82% fell in the genetic ancestry cluster associated with self-reported Caucasian donors. A later genetic analysis used genome-wide SNP genotypes for about 60% of the roughly 700 donors, treating that subset as a discovery cohort. An earlier analysis of around 580 of the donors used high-throughput TCR beta sequencing to judge whether each TCR beta V gene segment behaved as functional or pseudogenic. A few DR-DQ haplotypes were treated as single units for association and clustering because of strong linkage in the cohort. Every discovery cohort repertoire had been produced on one sequencing platform. High-throughput TCR immunosequencing, statistical association of individual TCRs with disease status, and machine learning were combined to predict cytomegalovirus infection status.

The full study reports these points: A total of around 150 TCR beta chains were listed by the study as associated with cytomegalovirus. In a later genetic analysis, a missense DCLRE1C variant was associated with V-gene and J-gene trimming of TCR beta chains, and the association was replicated in an independent cohort. Linkage disequilibrium might explain the correlated functional status among segregating V segments, but an unknown experimental factor could not be ruled out. Immune exposure information for the cohort was limited to CMV serostatus. A further reported finding was that TCR beta sequences accurately predicted the HLA-A and HLA-B alleles for most subjects in the first cohort. Compared with the roughly 720-donor mean, donors in an Asian-associated ancestry cluster had fewer N-insertions in productive TCRs, according to a later genetic analysis. It was suggested by the authors that the approach could potentially be generalized to other disease states and immunological phenotypes. Several of the top co-occurrence clusters appeared to be linked to parvovirus B19, influenza, CMV and Epstein-Barr virus, according to a later analysis. Because some donors lacked HLA typing at each locus, the association tests relied only on the typed subset. In a later analysis, HLA-associated TCR beta chains showed more clonal expansion and lower generation probabilities than non-associated chains that were equally common. Across donors, most TCR sequences were observed very rarely, whereas some public TCRs were present in many individuals. A few of the identified cytomegalovirus-associated TCR beta chains were confirmed in vitro to be specific for cytomegalovirus antigens. A group of highly shared sequence variants was considered likely to be a technical artifact of the sequencing pipeline. Strong co-occurrence of HLA alleles, especially DR and DQ, made assigning TCR associations to individual alleles difficult. Sequencing depth was assumed to be roughly uniform across donors in the presence/absence analyses, though that assumption may not hold. Broadly in line with IMGT annotations, most TCR beta V segments showed up in productive rearrangements about 90% or about 30% of the time in an earlier analysis of around 600 of the donors. In a later analysis, 15,000 to 20,000 TCR beta sequences were associated with specific HLA alleles at a false discovery rate of 0.05. In a later analysis, most CMV-associated TCR beta chains were found to appear HLA-restricted, with HLA associations seemingly driven largely by CMV exposure. The earlier analysis of about 600 of the donors excluded around 17 rarely observed V segments, including chromosome 9 orphons, because counts were too low. Only TCR beta chains were sequenced in this cohort, and the absence of alpha or paired-chain data limited detectable features. In a later analysis, TCR association rates were found to vary across HLA loci, with the most associated TCRs seen for DRB1 alleles and the fewest for HLA-C alleles. In both the original and validation cohorts, the classifier was reported to diagnose cytomegalovirus status with high specificity and sensitivity. Because the 87-base-pair reads could not distinguish some IMGT-functional V segments, including TRBV6-2 and TRBV6-3, those segments were excluded.

With regard to this clone: Its antigen has not been determined. No much larger clone exists at a distance of one base, and base qualities are not known.

CDR1 and CDR2, per the germline V gene, are SGHTA and FQGNSA. V and J are trimmed by 5 bases and 1 base, and the gene matches miss 7 bases of the junction. From cysteine to phenylalanine, the CDR3 is 15 amino acids long. Just CDR3 DNA is preserved here, 45 bases in frame from base 1. The cohort consisted of 666 healthy bone marrow donors. At the time of sampling, every cohort member was nominally healthy, though immune exposures that went unrecorded were likely present. The donor was CMV seropositive and was included in the group of 250 to 300 seropositive cohort members. A peripheral blood sample was provided by each donor, and peripheral blood mononuclear cells were used for TCR beta sequencing. Genomic DNA extraction from the blood cell samples was performed with the Qiagen DNeasy Blood Extraction Kit. Library creation used the immunoSEQ multiplex PCR assay. For the multiplex PCR, a mixture combining 60 forward primers for TCR Vbeta segments and 13 reverse primers for TCR Jbeta segments was used. Amplification of the CDR3 region of rearranged TCR beta genes was performed with a multiplex PCR assay on genomic DNA. On the Illumina HiSeq System, the amplified TCR beta libraries were sequenced as 87-base-pair reads. The paper's processing steps were these. Across the 600 to 700 repertoires, a later analysis counted roughly 84 million unique TCR beta chains, some 11 million of which were shared by at least two donors. Raw reads were error-corrected and collapsed into unique sequences with a nearest-neighbor algorithm that merged closely related sequences to remove PCR and sequencing errors. V, D and J gene segments were assigned by aligning CDR3 sequences to IMGT reference sequences. Each retained sequence needed at least a six-nucleotide match to both a V gene segment and a J gene segment. A rearrangement was called productive if the CDR3 had no stop codons and remained in frame with V and J, and every other rearrangement was called non-productive. CDR3 was defined by IMGT convention, running from the second conserved V-encoded cysteine to the conserved J-encoded phenylalanine. The earlier analysis of 587 of the donors excluded sequences that lacked an unambiguous match to a single V gene segment. An earlier analysis of almost 600 of the donors classified V segments as functional when productive rearrangements were above 56.7% and as segregating when the standard deviation between donors was above 5%. A statistical classification framework was developed to diagnose cytomegalovirus status using the catalog of TCR beta chain sequences. In a later analysis, TCR nucleotide sequences were compared against IMGT/GENE-DB human TR gene sequences so that V and J genes could be assigned. A later analysis assigned CDR3 sequences and most-parsimonious VDJ recombination scenarios with the TCRdist pipeline. In a later analysis, each TCR beta chain was defined by its CDR3 amino acid sequence together with its V-gene family, and reads without a unique V-gene family were excluded. To address suspected cross-contamination and a sequencing artifact, a later analysis removed around 590 highly shared, low-generation-probability nucleotide sequences. A later analysis calculated a clonal expansion index for each public chain from normalized within-repertoire ranks of inferred template counts. In a later analysis, generation probabilities were computed with a VDJ recombination model fitted to out-of-frame rearrangements, and the resulting probabilities were checked against IGoR. In a later analysis, TCR-TCR, TCR-HLA and TCR-CMV co-occurrence was scored with hypergeometric tests, and a repertoire-size bias correction was applied to TCR pairs. To estimate false discovery rates, a later analysis permuted the HLA or CMV assignments 20 times. In a later analysis, co-occurring TCRs were grouped using DBSCAN, with TCRdist sequence similarity added in when clustering inside HLA-allele-positive subsets. For co-occurrence clustering, repertoires with fewer than 30,000 or more than 120,000 public chains were excluded, along with several repertoires with anomalous nucleotide sharing. The source is immuneACCESS, and TCRdb retained only in-frame sequences with V and J called. Part of the clones is not carried over; for the studies checked, unresolved V genes explain less than half of this, and the remainder is unexplained. V, J and clone size are taken as reported in that table, and D and trimming were inferred from the DNA itself. The sample records tens of thousands of clones, approximately 67% of which are singletons. In total, the top ten clones hold 4% to 5.5% of the sample.

The sample consisted of PBMCs. This receptor was identified in a male donor in good health and CMV-seropositive. The V and J segments used are TRBV7-2 and TRBJ2-7; 8 central nucleotides agree with TRBD1. The DNA is as follows: TGTGCCAGCAGCAACTCAGGGGGCAAGTCCTACGAGCAGTACTTC. It specifies CASSNSGGKSYEQYF.